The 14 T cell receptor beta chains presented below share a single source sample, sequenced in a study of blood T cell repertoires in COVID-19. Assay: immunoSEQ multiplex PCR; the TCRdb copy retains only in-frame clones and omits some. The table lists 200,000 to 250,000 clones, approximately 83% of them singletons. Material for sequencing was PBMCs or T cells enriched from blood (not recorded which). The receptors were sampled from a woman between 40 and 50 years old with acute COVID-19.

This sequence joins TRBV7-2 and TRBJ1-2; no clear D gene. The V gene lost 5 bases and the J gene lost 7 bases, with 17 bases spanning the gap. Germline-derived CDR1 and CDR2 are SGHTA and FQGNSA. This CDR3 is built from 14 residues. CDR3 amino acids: CASSRLEGRGGYTF. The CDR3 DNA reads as TGTGCCAGCAGCCGCTTGGAGGGCCGGGGTGGCTACACCTTC.

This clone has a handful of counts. The CDR3 nucleotides read TGTGCCAGTAGTTCGGACAGGTTTTTGAACACTGAAGCTTTCTTT. This codes for CASSSDRFLNTEAFF. The rearrangement links TRBV19 to TRBJ1-1, with TRBD1 matching 7 bases. Trimming at V came to 5 bases and at J to 0 bases, leaving 6 bases not matched to a gene. Germline V gives CDR1 LNHDA, CDR2 SQIVND (reference sequence). The CDR3 covers 15 residues.

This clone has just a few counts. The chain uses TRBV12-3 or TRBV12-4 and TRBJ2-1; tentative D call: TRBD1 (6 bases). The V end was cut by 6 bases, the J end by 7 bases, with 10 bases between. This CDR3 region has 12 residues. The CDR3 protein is CASRPGVNEQFF. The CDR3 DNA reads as TGTGCCAGCAGGCCAGGGGTAAATGAGCAGTTCTTC.

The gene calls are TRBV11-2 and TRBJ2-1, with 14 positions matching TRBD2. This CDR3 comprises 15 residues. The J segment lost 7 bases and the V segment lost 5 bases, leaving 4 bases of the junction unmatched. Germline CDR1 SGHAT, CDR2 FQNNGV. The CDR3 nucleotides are TGTGCCAGCAGCCGGGGACTAGCGGGAGCAAATGAGCAGTTCTTC. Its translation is CASSRGLAGANEQFF.

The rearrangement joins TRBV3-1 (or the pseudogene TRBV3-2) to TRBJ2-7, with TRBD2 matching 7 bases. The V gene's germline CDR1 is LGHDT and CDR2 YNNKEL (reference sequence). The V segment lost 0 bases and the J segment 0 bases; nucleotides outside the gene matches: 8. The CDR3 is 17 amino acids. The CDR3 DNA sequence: TGTGCCAGCAGCCAAGATGGGAGGGGCCCCCTCTCCTACGAGCAGTACTTC. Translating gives CASSQDGRGPLSYEQYF.

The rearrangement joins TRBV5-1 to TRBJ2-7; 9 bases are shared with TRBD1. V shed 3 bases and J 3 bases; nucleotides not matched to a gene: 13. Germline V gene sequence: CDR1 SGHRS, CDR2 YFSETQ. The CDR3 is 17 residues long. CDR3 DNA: TGCGCCAGCAGCTCTGCCCCGCCTCCGGGACAGGGCTACGAGCAGTACTTC. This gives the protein CASSSAPPPGQGYEQYF.

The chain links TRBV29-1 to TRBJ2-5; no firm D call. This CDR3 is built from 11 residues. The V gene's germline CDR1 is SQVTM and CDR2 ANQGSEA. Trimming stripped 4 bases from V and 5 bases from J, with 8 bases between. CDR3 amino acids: CSVASGETQYF. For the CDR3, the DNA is TGCAGCGTTGCTTCGGGTGAGACCCAGTACTTC.

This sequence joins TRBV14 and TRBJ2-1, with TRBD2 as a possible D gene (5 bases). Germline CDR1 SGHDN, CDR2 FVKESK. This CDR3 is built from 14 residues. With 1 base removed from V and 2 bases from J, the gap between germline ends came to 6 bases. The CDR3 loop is CASSQAGTYNEQFF. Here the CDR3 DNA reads TGTGCCAGCAGCCAAGCGGGGACCTACAATGAGCAGTTCTTC. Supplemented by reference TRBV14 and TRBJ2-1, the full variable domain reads EAGVTQFPSHSVIEKGQTVTLRCDPISGHDNLYWYRRVMGKEIKFLLHFVKESKQDESGMPNNRFLAERTGGTYSTLKVQPAELEDSGVYFCASSQAGTYNEQFFGPGTRLTVL.

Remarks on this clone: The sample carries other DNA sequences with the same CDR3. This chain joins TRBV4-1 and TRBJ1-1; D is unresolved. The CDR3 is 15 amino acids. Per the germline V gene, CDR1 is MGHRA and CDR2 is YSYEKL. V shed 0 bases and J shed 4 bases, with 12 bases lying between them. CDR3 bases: TGCGCCAGCAGCCAAGATGGCCAAGGAGGCACTGAAGCTTTCTTT. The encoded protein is CASSQDGQGGTEAFF.

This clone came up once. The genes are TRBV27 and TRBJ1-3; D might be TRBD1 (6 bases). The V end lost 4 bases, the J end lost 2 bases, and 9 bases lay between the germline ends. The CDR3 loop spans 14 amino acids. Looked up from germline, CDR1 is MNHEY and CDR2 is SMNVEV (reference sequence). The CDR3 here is CASSSQGAGNTIYF. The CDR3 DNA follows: TGTGCCAGCAGTTCACAGGGTGCTGGAAACACCATATATTTT.

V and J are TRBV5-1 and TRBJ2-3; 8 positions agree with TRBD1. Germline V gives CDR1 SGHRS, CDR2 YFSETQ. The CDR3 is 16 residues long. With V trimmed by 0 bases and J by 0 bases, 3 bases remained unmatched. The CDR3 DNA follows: TGCGCCAGCAGCTTGGCCCGGGACAGGAGCACAGATACGCAGTATTTT. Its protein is CASSLARDRSTDTQYF. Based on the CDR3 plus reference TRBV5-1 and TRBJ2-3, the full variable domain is KAGVTQTPRYLIKTRGQQVTLSCSPISGHRSVSWYQQTPGQGLQFLFEYFSETQRNKGNFPGRFSGRQFSNSRSEMNVSTLELGDSALYLCASSLARDRSTDTQYFGPGTRLTVL.

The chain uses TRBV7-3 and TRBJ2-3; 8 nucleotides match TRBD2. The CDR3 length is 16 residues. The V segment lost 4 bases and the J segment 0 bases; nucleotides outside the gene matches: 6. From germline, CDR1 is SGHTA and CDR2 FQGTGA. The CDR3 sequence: CASSSKRGKSTDTQYF. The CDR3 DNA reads TGTGCCAGCAGCTCGAAGCGGGGGAAAAGCACAGATACGCAGTATTTT.

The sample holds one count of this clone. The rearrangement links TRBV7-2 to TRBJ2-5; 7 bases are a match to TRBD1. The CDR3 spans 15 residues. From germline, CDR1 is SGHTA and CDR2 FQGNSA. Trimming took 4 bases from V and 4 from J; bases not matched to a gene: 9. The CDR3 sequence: CASSSPRGMVETQYF. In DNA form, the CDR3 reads TGTGCCAGCAGCTCTCCCAGGGGGATGGTAGAGACCCAGTACTTC. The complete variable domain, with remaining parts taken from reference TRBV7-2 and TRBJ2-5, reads GAGVSQSPSNKVTEKGKDVELRCDPISGHTALYWYRQSLGQGLEFLIYFQGNSAPDKSGLPSDRFSAERTGGSVSTLTIQRTQQEDSAVYLCASSSPRGMVETQYFGPGTRLLVL.

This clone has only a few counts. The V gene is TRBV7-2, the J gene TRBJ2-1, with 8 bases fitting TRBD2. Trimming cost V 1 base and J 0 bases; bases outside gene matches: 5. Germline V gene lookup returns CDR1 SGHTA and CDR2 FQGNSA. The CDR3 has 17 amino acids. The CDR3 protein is CASSLGRAGASYNEQFF. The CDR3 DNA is TGTGCCAGCAGCTTAGGTAGAGCGGGGGCCTCCTACAATGAGCAGTTCTTC.